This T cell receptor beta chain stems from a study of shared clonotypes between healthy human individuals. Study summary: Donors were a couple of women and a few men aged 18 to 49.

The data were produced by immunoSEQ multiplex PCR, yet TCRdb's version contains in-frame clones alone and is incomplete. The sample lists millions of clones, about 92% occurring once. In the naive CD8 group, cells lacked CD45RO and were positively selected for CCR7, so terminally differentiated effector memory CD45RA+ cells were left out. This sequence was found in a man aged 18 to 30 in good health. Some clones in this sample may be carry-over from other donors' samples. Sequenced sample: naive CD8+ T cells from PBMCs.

In DNA, the CDR3 is TGCAGCGTTGAAGGGACAGGGTTGACATCCTACGAGCAGTACTTC. It specifies CSVEGTGLTSYEQYF. The V and J genes are TRBV29-1 and TRBJ2-7; the match to TRBD1 covers 8 bases. Per the germline V gene, CDR1 is SQVTM and CDR2 is ANQGSEA. CDR3 size: 15 residues. V trimming: 1 base; J trimming: 1 base; junction bases outside the gene matches: 6.